The 11 T cell receptor beta chains given below trace back to one sample, sequenced in a study of cytotoxic CD8 clonotypes in ibrutinib-treated CLL. Using immunoSEQ multiplex PCR, the repertoire was profiled, and TCRdb retains in-frame clones only, with some absent. The sample yields tens of thousands of clones, roughly 54% seen once. The material sequenced was PBMCs, taken at disease progression, from a patient treated with ibrutinib. Receptors originate from a human donor with chronic lymphocytic leukemia.

This clone showed up just a few times. The chain employs TRBV12-1 and TRBJ1-6; the DNA was not used to check the table's D call, TRBD1. TRBV12-1 is labeled a pseudogene. The CDR3 covers 21 residues. DNA of the CDR3: TGTGCCAGCAGCGCCCCTTACGTGCACAGGGAGTCGAGCTCCTATAATTCACCCCTCCACTTT. Its translation is CASSAPYVHRESSSYNSPLHF.

This CDR3 is CASSKRAGLDRTGELFF. CDR3 nucleotide sequence: TGTGCCAGCAGCAAGAGGGCGGGCCTCGACCGGACCGGGGAGCTGTTTTTT. V and J are TRBV7-2 and TRBJ2-2, with a possible D match to TRBD2 (5 bases). Germline V gives CDR1 SGHTA, CDR2 FQGNSA. The length of the CDR3 is 17 residues. Trimming removed 5 bases at V and 5 bases at J, with 21 bases between. Full variable domain (rest looked up from reference TRBV7-2 and TRBJ2-2): GAGVSQSPSNKVTEKGKDVELRCDPISGHTALYWYRQSLGQGLEFLIYFQGNSAPDKSGLPSDRFSAERTGGSVSTLTIQRTQQEDSAVYLCASSKRAGLDRTGELFFGEGSRLTVL.

The J gene is TRBJ1-2, the V gene TRBV5-1, with D possibly being TRBD1 (6 bases). V was shortened by 0 bases and J by 4 bases, with 13 bases between the two germline ends. The germline V gene encodes CDR1 SGHRS and CDR2 YFSETQ. The CDR3 totals 15 residues. The CDR3 region is CASSLGLGQVYGYTF. CDR3 DNA sequence: TGCGCCAGCAGCTTGGGTCTGGGACAAGTCTATGGCTACACCTTC.

The chain uses TRBV9 and TRBJ1-2; D call uncertain. Trimming shortened V by 2 bases and J by 2 bases, and 10 bases separated the two germline ends. The CDR3 is 14 residues long. Germline V CDR1 and CDR2: SGDLS, YYNGEE. CDR3 nucleotides: TGTGCCAGCAGCGTGGCTTCTGGCAACTATGGCTACACCTTC. This gives the protein CASSVASGNYGYTF.

This clone has only one observation. The genes are TRBV5-1 and TRBJ1-6; D is perhaps TRBD1 (5 bases). Germline V gene data show CDR1 as SGHRS and CDR2 as YFSETQ. Trimming took 2 bases from V and 5 from J, leaving 11 bases between them. The CDR3 has 15 amino acids. CDR3 residues: CASSLEGVDNSPLHF. In nucleotides, the CDR3 is TGCGCCAGCAGCTTAGAAGGGGTAGATAATTCACCCCTCCACTTT.

This sequence joins TRBV7-9 and TRBJ1-1; D ambiguous. The CDR3 totals 14 residues. The V end lost 1 base, the J end lost 4 bases, and 10 bases lay between the germline ends. Per germline, CDR1 SEHNR and CDR2 FQNEAQ (reference sequence). The CDR3 sequence is CASSLVTGGTEAFF. The CDR3 region has the DNA TGTGCCAGCAGCTTAGTAACCGGCGGCACTGAAGCTTTCTTT.

This clone was observed a few times. The chain uses TRBV27 and TRBJ2-7, with D possibly matching TRBD1 (5 bases). The germline gives CDR1 MNHEY, CDR2 SMNVEV (reference sequence). The CDR3 loop spans 13 amino acids. The ends were cut back, 4 bases at V and 5 bases at J, with 12 bases in the middle. This chain's CDR3 is CASSWTPVDEQYF. In DNA form, the CDR3 reads TGTGCCAGCAGTTGGACACCTGTGGACGAGCAGTACTTC.

The J gene is TRBJ2-3, the V gene TRBV5-4, with 9 positions matching TRBD1. Germline CDR1 reads SGHNT; CDR2 reads YYREEE (reference sequence). Trimming cost V 4 bases and J 1 base; bases outside gene matches: 7. CDR3 length: 16 residues. CDR3 sequence (DNA): TGTGCCAGCAGCCGAAGGACAGGGGCGGGCACAGATACGCAGTATTTT. Translated, it gives CASSRRTGAGTDTQYF.

The CDR3 spells CASSLEPSGPQYF. CDR3 in DNA: TGTGCCAGCAGCTTGGAACCCAGCGGTCCCCAGTACTTC. The chain joins TRBV5-6 to TRBJ2-5, with a weak D call TRBD2 (5 bases). The V end lost 0 bases, the J end lost 9 bases, and 12 bases lay between the germline ends. Germline V gene data show CDR1 as SGHDT and CDR2 as YYEEEE. The CDR3 has 13 amino acids.

The rearrangement joins TRBV5-1 to TRBJ2-7, with 11 positions matching TRBD1. V shed 4 bases and J 6 bases; nucleotides not matched to a gene: 15. The CDR3 covers 17 residues. Per the germline V gene, CDR1 is SGHRS and CDR2 is YFSETQ. The CDR3 sequence: CASSLMFTGTGGSEQYF. The CDR3 DNA follows: TGCGCCAGCAGCCTAATGTTTACCGGGACAGGGGGGTCCGAGCAGTACTTC.

The V gene is TRBV5-1, the J gene TRBJ1-5; D not resolved. The V end was cut by 4 bases, the J end by 10 bases, with 18 bases between. Per germline, CDR1 SGHRS and CDR2 YFSETQ. The CDR3 sequence is 14 residues long. CDR3 sequence (DNA): TGCGCCAGCAGCCTAGACCTAGGACCTTACCCCCAGCATTTT. Its translation is CASSLDLGPYPQHF.